Below are 22 T cell receptor beta chains sequenced from a single sample in a study of shared clonotypes between healthy human individuals (TCRdb year 2020). The method was the immunoSEQ multiplex PCR assay. Imported from immuneACCESS, the table was reduced by TCRdb to in-frame sequences with V and J called. These copies leave out some clones; in studies compared against another copy, an unresolved V gene accounts for under half, and the cause of the remainder is not known. This sample is represented by 1.5 million to 1.9 million clones; roughly 98% of them were singletons. The ten largest clones capture 0.4% to 0.45% of the sample. Sequencing was carried out using naive CD4+ T cells sorted from blood. The cell subset or site label for this specimen denotes: CD45RA+ positively selected. Source of these receptors: a man aged 30 to 45 in good health.

The chain joins TRBV5-8 to TRBJ2-4; D possibly corresponds to TRBD1 (5 bases). Trimming cost V 4 bases and J 2 bases, with 16 bases left between them. From germline, CDR1 is SGHTS and CDR2 YDEGEE. The CDR3 contains 16 residues. In DNA form, the CDR3 reads TGTGCCAGCAGCAAGCAGGGATTGGGGACCAAAAACATTCAGTACTTC. It specifies CASSKQGLGTKNIQYF.

The chain employs TRBV7-6 and TRBJ2-7, with TRBD2 as a possible D gene (6 bases). The CDR3 spans 13 residues. From germline, CDR1 is SGHVS and CDR2 FNYEAQ. V lost 5 bases and J 4 bases, leaving 12 bases between the germline ends. The CDR3 sequence is CASSPPGEYEQYF. DNA for the CDR3: TGTGCCAGCAGCCCCCCGGGGGAATACGAGCAGTACTTC.

The rearrangement links TRBV5-4 to TRBJ2-1; no clear D. This CDR3 region has 16 residues. Germline CDR1 reads SGHNT; CDR2 reads YYREEE (reference sequence). Between the trimmed V and J ends, which lost 0 bases and 5 bases, there was a span of 15 bases. The CDR3 region has the DNA TGTGCCAGCAGCTTGGTAGCTGGGTTTAGAAACAATGAGCAGTTCTTC. Residues: CASSLVAGFRNNEQFF.

The CDR3 spells CASSLGGGNSYEQYF. The CDR3 coding sequence is TGTGCCAGCAGCTTGGGTGGCGGGAACTCCTACGAGCAGTACTTC. This chain joins TRBV5-4 and TRBJ2-7; D perhaps matches TRBD2 (6 bases). The length of the CDR3 is 15 residues. V was clipped by 0 bases and J by 0 bases, with 10 bases between them. Germline CDR1 and CDR2: SGHNT and YYREEE (reference sequence).

V and J are TRBV7-9 and TRBJ1-2, with TRBD1 as a possible D gene (5 bases). This CDR3 has 14 amino acids. Germline CDR1 and CDR2: SEHNR and FQNEAQ (reference sequence). With 3 bases removed from V and 2 bases from J, the gap between germline ends came to 10 bases. The CDR3 coding sequence is TGTGCCAGCAGCTTCGTGACAGCAAACTATGGCTACACCTTC. It encodes CASSFVTANYGYTF.

V gene TRBV5-6 combines with J gene TRBJ2-7; D is ambiguous. Germline values: CDR1 SGHDT, CDR2 YYEEEE. This CDR3 has 12 residues. With 4 bases removed from V and 2 bases from J, the gap between germline ends came to 7 bases. CDR3 sequence (DNA): TGTGCCAGCAGCCCCAACCCCTACGAGCAGTACTTC. It translates to CASSPNPYEQYF.

The CDR3 protein is CASSSGTDYGYTF. DNA for the CDR3: TGTGCCAGCAGTTCCGGGACGGATTATGGCTACACCTTC. This chain uses TRBV27 with TRBJ1-2; D perhaps matches TRBD1 (5 bases). Trimming took off 4 bases at V and 5 bases at J, with 11 bases between the two ends. The CDR3 sequence is 13 residues long. The V gene's germline CDR1 is MNHEY and CDR2 SMNVEV (reference sequence).

The chain carries TRBV9 and TRBJ1-2, with D possibly TRBD1 on 5 matching bases. Deletions cut 2 bases from V and 7 bases from J, with 12 bases between. The CDR3 sequence is 13 residues long. Germline CDR1 is SGDLS and CDR2 is YYNGEE. This CDR3 reads CASSVEGKGGYTF. The CDR3 bases are TGTGCCAGCAGCGTCGAGGGGAAAGGTGGCTACACCTTC.

The chain is built from TRBV21-1 and TRBJ2-7; the table's D call TRBD2 went unverified against the DNA. TRBV21-1 is tagged as a pseudogene. This CDR3 region has 16 residues. This CDR3 is CASSKVHQRYSYEQYF. In nucleotides, the CDR3 is TGTGCCAGCAGCAAAGTTCACCAGCGGTACTCCTACGAGCAGTACTTC.

This chain links TRBV10-3 with TRBJ2-3, with a possible D match to TRBD2 (5 bases). V was clipped by 9 bases and J by 1 base, with 8 bases between them. Germline V gene sequence: CDR1 ENHRY, CDR2 SYGVKD. This CDR3 region has 12 residues. CDR3 DNA sequence: TGTGCCATTGACGGGGGCACAGATACGCAGTATTTT. Its translation is CAIDGGTDTQYF.

This CDR3 is CATQVVAGGPLAKNIQYF. In DNA form, the CDR3 reads TGTGCCACCCAGGTGGTAGCGGGAGGGCCGCTAGCCAAAAACATTCAGTACTTC. The rearrangement uses TRBV28 and TRBJ2-4; TRBD2 matches 11 bases. Germline V CDR1 and CDR2: MDHEN, SYDVKM. The CDR3 consists of 18 residues. V lost 10 bases to trimming and J lost 0 bases; unmatched junction nucleotides: 14.

The chain joins TRBV18 to TRBJ2-3; D unresolved. This CDR3 spans 15 amino acids. Germline lookup yields CDR1 KGHSH and CDR2 LQKENI. The V gene lost 3 bases and the J gene lost 1 base, with 11 bases spanning the gap. This chain's CDR3 is CASSPLHTGTDTQYF. The CDR3 nucleotides are TGTGCCAGCTCACCTTTACACACCGGCACAGATACGCAGTATTTT.

A note on this clone: This same CDR3 is encoded by further DNA sequences in the sample. The chain is built from TRBV5-4 and TRBJ2-3; 8 bases are a match to TRBD2. The germline V gene has CDR1 SGHNT and CDR2 YYREEE (reference sequence). V gave up 2 bases and J gave up 3 bases; unmatched junction bases: 2. The CDR3 is made up of 14 amino acids. Written as DNA, the CDR3 is TGTGCCAGCAGCTTTGGGACTAGAACAGATACGCAGTATTTT. It translates to CASSFGTRTDTQYF.

The chain is built from TRBV9 and TRBJ2-2; D possibly corresponds to TRBD1 (6 bases). The CDR3 loop spans 16 amino acids. Germline V gene data show CDR1 as SGDLS and CDR2 as YYNGEE. V was clipped by 1 base and J by 2 bases, with 12 bases between them. The CDR3 DNA is TGTGCCAGCAGCGTACTCTCCAGGGGCAACACCGGGGAGCTGTTTTTT. Protein sequence: CASSVLSRGNTGELFF.

This chain links TRBV6-5 with TRBJ2-5; TRBD2 aligns across 8 bases. J lost 5 bases, V lost 5 bases, and 10 bases had no gene match. CDR3 size: 15 residues. The V gene's germline CDR1 is MNHEY and CDR2 SVGAGI. In DNA form, the CDR3 reads TGTGCCAGCAGTACATCGGGGGGGGAGAGCGAGACCCAGTACTTC. Its protein product is CASSTSGGESETQYF.

The chain has TRBV5-1 and TRBJ2-1; D is perhaps TRBD1 or TRBD2 (6 bases each). V lost 0 bases and J lost 3, with 13 bases in between. CDR3 length: 16 residues. CDR1 SGHRS and CDR2 YFSETQ come from the germline V gene. CDR3 sequence (DNA): TGCGCCAGCAGCTTGGCGGGGGCCCTTCTCTACAATGAGCAGTTCTTC. Protein sequence: CASSLAGALLYNEQFF.

The gene calls are TRBV29-1 and TRBJ1-2, with D maybe TRBD1 (5 bases). V shed 4 bases and J shed 8 bases, with 14 bases lying between them. Germline CDR1 SQVTM, CDR2 ANQGSEA. The CDR3 has 12 residues. Here the CDR3 reads CSVAWGSGGYTF. The CDR3 DNA follows: TGCAGCGTTGCGTGGGGGAGTGGAGGCTACACCTTC.

The V and J genes are TRBV7-2 and TRBJ2-7; the D is unclear. The length of the CDR3 is 13 residues. V lost 3 bases to trimming and J lost 5 bases, with 11 bases between them. From germline, CDR1 is SGHTA and CDR2 FQGNSA. CDR3 loop: CASSFKLLDEQYF. For the CDR3, the DNA is TGTGCCAGCAGCTTTAAGTTACTCGACGAGCAGTACTTC.

The rearrangement joins TRBV18 to TRBJ2-5, with 7 bases that match TRBD2. The CDR3 has 14 amino acids. The ends lost 3 bases at V and 0 bases at J; junction bases unmatched: 1. Germline V gene sequence: CDR1 KGHSH, CDR2 LQKENI. The CDR3 loop reads CASSPTSDQETQYF. Here the CDR3 DNA reads TGTGCCAGCTCACCCACTAGCGACCAAGAGACCCAGTACTTC.

V and J are TRBV12-5 and TRBJ1-2; D not certain. Per germline, CDR1 LGHNT and CDR2 FRNRAP. V shed 4 bases and J shed 8 bases, with 23 bases lying between them. This CDR3 has 16 amino acids. CDR3 nucleotide sequence: TGTGCTAGTGGTTCCCTCCGGGAGCCTCATGGGGAAGGCTACACCTTC. It specifies CASGSLREPHGEGYTF.

The chain carries TRBV9 and TRBJ2-2, with D unclear. The CDR3 length is 16 residues. In germline, CDR1 is SGDLS, CDR2 YYNGEE. Trimming stripped 3 bases from V and 6 bases from J, with 18 bases between. The CDR3 here is CASSESRASRAGELFF. Written as DNA, the CDR3 is TGTGCCAGCAGCGAGAGCCGGGCCTCACGAGCCGGGGAGCTGTTTTTT.

V usage is TRBV5-1 and J usage is TRBJ2-5; D unresolved. The V end lost 6 bases, the J end lost 0 bases, and 12 bases lay between the germline ends. There are 14 residues in the CDR3. In germline, CDR1 is SGHRS, CDR2 YFSETQ. The CDR3 protein is CASTYLGDQETQYF. The CDR3 DNA reads TGCGCCAGCACTTATTTGGGTGACCAAGAGACCCAGTACTTC.